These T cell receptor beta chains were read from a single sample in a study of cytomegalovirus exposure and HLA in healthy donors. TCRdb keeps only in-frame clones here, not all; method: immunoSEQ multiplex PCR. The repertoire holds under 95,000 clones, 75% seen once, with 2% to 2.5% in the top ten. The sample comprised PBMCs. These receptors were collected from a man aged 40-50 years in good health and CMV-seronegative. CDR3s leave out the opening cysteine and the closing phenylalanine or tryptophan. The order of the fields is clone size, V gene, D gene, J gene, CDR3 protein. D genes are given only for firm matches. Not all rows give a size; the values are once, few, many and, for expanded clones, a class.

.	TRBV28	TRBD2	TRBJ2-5	ASTSGIETQY
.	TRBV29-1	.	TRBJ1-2	SVERSVVYGYT
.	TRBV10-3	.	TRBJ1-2	AISESRQAAMSYGYT
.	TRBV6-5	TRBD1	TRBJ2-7	ASSYSQGATYEQY
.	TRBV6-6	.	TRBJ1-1	ASSPGAPMNTEAF
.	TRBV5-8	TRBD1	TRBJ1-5	ASSPGQGAGNQPQH
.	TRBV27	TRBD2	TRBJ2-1	ASSQGLAGVSEQF
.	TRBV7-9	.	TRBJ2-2	ASSRTDGTGELF
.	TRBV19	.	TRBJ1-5	ASSITYSNQPQH
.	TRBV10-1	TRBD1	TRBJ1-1	ASSGQGSGTEAF
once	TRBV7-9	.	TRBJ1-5	ASSLGPKSNQPQH
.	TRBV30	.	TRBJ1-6	AWGGPMDSPLH
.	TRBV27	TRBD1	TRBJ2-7	ASSSYVGQGVYEQY
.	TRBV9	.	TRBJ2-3	ASSVEGTHLDTQY
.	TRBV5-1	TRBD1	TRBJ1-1	VSSPGQGAGGGLEAF
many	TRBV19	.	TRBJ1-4	ASSIVLNEKLF
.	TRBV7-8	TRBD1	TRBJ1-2	ASSLDVGSQGYGYT
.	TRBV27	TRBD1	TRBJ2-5	ASSLLGQKTQY
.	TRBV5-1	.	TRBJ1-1	ASSLIGDTEAF
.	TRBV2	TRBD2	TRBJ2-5	ASRRLAGGPRETQY
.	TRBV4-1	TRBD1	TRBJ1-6	ASSQDFEQGISPLH
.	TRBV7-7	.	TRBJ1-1	ASSPTENTEAF
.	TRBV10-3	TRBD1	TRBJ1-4	AISERTGVNEKLF